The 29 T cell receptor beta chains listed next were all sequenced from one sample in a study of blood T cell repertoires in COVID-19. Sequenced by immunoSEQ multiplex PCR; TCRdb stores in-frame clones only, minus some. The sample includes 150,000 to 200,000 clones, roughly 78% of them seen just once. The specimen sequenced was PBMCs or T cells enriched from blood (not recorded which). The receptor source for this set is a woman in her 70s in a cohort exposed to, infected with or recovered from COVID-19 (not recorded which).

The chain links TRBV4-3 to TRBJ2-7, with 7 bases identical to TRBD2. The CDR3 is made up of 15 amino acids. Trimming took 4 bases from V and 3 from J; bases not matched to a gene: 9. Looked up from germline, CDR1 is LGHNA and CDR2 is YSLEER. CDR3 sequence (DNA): TGCGCCAGCAGCCCCGCCTTTGGCGGGAGCTACGAGCAGTACTTC. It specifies CASSPAFGGSYEQYF.

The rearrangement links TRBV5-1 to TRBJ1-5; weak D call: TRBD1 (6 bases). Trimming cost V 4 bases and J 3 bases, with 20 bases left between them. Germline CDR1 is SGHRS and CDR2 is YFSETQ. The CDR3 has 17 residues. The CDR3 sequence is CASSPQPQGMYNQPQHF. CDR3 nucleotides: TGCGCCAGCAGCCCACAGCCGCAGGGGATGTACAATCAGCCCCAGCATTTT. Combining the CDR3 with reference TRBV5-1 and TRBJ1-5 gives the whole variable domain KAGVTQTPRYLIKTRGQQVTLSCSPISGHRSVSWYQQTPGQGLQFLFEYFSETQRNKGNFPGRFSGRQFSNSRSEMNVSTLELGDSALYLCASSPQPQGMYNQPQHFGDGTRLSIL.

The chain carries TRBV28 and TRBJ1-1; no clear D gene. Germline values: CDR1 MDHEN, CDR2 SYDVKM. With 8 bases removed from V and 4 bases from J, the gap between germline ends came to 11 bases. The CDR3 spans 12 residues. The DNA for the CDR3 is TGTGCCAGCTCAGCGGGTTCCACTGAAGCTTTCTTT. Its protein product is CASSAGSTEAFF.

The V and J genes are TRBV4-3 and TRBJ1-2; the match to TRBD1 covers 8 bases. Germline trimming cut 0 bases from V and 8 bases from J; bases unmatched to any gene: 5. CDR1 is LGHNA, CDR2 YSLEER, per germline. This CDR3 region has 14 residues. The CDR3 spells CASSQDTGGKGYTF. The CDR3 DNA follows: TGCGCCAGCAGCCAAGACACAGGGGGAAAAGGCTACACCTTC.

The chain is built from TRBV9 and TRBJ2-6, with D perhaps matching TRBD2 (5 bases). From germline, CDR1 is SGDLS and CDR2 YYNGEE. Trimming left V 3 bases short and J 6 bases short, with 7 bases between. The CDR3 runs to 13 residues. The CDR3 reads CASSAEAANVLTF. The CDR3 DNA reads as TGTGCCAGCAGCGCGGAGGCGGCCAACGTCCTGACTTTC.

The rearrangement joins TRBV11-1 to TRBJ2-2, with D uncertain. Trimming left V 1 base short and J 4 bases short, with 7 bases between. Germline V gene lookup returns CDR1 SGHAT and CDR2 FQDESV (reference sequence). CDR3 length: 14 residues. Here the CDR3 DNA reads TGTGCCAGCAGCTTAGATTGGGCCACCGGGGAGCTGTTTTTT. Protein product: CASSLDWATGELFF.

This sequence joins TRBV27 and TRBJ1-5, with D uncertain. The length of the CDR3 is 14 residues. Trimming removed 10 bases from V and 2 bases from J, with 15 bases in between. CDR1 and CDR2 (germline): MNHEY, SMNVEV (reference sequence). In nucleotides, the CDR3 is TGTGCCACCCGGGGTTGGGTCGGCAATCAGCCCCAGCATTTT. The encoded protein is CATRGWVGNQPQHF.

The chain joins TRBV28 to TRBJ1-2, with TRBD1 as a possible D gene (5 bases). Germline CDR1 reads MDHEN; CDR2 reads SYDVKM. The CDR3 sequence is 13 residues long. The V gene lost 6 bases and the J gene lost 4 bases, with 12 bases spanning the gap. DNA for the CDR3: TGTGCCAGCAGCCCTGGGGGGTTCTATGGCTACACCTTC. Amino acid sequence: CASSPGGFYGYTF.

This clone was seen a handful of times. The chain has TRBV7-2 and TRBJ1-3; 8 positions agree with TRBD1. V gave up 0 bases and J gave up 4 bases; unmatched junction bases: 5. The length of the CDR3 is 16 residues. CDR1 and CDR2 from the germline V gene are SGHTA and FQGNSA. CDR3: CASSLAQTGVGNTIYF. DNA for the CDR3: TGTGCCAGCAGCTTAGCCCAGACAGGGGTCGGAAACACCATATATTTT.

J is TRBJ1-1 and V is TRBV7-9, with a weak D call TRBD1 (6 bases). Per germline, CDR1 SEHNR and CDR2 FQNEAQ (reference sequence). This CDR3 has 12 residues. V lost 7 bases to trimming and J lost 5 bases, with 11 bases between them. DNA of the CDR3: TGTGCCAGCAAGGGGGTGTCAACTGAAGCTTTCTTT. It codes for CASKGVSTEAFF.

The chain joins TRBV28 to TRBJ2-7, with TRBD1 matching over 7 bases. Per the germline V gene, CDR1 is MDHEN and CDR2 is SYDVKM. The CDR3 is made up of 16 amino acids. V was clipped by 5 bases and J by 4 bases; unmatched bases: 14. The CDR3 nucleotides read TGTGCCAGCAGTCTCACGACAGGGAATCTCCCGTACGAGCAGTACTTC. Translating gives CASSLTTGNLPYEQYF.

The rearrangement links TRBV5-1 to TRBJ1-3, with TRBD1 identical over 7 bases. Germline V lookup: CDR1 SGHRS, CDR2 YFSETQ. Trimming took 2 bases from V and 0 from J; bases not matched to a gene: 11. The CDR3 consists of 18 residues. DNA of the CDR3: TGCGCCAGCAGCTTTGGCCCCCTGACAGGGCCCTCTGGAAACACCATATATTTT. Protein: CASSFGPLTGPSGNTIYF.

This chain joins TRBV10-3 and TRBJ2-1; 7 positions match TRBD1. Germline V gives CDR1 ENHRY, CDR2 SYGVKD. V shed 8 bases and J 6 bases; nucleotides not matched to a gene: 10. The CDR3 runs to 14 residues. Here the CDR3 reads CAIGGQRKGNEQFF. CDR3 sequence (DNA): TGTGCCATCGGGGGACAGCGGAAGGGCAATGAGCAGTTCTTC.

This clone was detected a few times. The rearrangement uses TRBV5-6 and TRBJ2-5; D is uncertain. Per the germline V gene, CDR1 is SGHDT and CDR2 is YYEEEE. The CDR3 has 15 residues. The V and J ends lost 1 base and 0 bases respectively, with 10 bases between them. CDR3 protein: CASSLFGRHQETQYF. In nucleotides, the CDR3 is TGTGCCAGCAGCTTGTTCGGTCGCCACCAAGAGACCCAGTACTTC.

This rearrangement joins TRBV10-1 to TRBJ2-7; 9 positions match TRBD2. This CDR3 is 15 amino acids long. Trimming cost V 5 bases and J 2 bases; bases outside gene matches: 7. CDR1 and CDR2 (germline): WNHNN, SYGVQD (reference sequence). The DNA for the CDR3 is TGCGCCAGCAGTTCCGGGACTAGCCAGACCTACGAGCAGTACTTC. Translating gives CASSSGTSQTYEQYF.

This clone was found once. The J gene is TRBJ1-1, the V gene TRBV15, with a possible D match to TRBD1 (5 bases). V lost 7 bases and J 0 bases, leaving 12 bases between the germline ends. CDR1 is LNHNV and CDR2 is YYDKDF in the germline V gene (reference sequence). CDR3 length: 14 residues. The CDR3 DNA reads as TGTGCCACCAAACAGGCCCCTATGAACACTGAAGCTTTCTTT. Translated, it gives CATKQAPMNTEAFF.

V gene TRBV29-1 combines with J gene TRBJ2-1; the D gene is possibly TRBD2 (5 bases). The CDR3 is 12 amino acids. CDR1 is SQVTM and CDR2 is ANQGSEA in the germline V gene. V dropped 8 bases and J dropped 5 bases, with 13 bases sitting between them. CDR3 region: CSPDGVHNEQFF. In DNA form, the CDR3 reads TGCAGCCCCGACGGGGTCCACAATGAGCAGTTCTTC.

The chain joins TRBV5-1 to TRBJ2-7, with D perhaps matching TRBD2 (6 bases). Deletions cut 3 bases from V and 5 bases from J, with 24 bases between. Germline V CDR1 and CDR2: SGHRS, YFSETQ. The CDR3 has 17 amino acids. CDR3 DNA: TGCGCCAGCAGCTCCCAGCCGAACTCTAGGGGCGGGAACGAGCAGTACTTC. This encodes CASSSQPNSRGGNEQYF.

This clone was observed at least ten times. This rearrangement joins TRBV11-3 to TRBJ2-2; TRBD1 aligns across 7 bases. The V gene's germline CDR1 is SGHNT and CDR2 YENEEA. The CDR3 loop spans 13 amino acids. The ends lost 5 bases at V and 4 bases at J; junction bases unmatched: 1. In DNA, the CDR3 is TGTGCCAGCAGCCCAGGGGGCACCGGGGAGCTGTTTTTT. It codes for CASSPGGTGELFF. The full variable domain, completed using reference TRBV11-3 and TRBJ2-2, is EAGVVQSPRYKIIEKKQPVAFWCNPISGHNTLYWYLQNLGQGPELLIRYENEEAVDDSQLPKDRFSAERLKGVDSTLKIQPAELGDSAVYLCASSPGGTGELFFGEGSRLTVL.

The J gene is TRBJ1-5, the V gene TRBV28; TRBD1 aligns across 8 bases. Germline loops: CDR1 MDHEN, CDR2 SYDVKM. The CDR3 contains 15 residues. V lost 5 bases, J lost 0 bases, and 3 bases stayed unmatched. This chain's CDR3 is CASSRQGLSNQPQHF. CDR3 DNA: TGTGCCAGCAGTCGACAGGGGCTTAGCAATCAGCCCCAGCATTTT.

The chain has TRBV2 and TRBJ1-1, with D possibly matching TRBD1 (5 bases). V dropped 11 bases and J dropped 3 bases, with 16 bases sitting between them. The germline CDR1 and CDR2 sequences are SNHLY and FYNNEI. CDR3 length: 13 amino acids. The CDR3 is CAGCLDIHTEAFF. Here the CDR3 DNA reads TGTGCCGGATGCTTGGACATCCACACTGAAGCTTTCTTT.

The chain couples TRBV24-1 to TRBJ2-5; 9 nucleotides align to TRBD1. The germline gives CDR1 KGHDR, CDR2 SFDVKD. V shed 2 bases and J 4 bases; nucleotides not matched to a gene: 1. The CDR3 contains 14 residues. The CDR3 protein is CATSDWGQGETQYF. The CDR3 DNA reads TGTGCCACCAGTGATTGGGGACAGGGAGAGACCCAGTACTTC.

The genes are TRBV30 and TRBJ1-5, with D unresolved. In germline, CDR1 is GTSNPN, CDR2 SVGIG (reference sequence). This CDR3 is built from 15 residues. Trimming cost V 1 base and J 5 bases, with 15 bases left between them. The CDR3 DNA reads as TGTGCCTGGAGTGCCGGCAGGCAACCCGATCAGCCCCAGCATTTT. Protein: CAWSAGRQPDQPQHF.

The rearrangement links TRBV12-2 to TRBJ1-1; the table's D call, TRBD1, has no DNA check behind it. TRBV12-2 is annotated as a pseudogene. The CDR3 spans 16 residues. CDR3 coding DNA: TGTGCAAGTCGCTTAGGGGCCTGTAAAGGGGGCACTGAAGCTTTCTTT. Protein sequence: CASRLGACKGGTEAFF.

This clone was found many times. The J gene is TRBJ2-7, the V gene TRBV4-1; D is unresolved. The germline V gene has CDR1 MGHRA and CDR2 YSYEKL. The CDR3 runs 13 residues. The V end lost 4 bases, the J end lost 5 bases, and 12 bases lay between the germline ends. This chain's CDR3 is CASSRLTANEQYF. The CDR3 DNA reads TGCGCCAGCAGCCGCCTAACTGCCAACGAGCAGTACTTC.

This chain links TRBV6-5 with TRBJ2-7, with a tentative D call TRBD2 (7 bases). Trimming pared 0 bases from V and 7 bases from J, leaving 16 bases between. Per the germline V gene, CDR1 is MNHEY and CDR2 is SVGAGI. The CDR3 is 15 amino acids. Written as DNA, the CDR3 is TGTGCCAGCAGTTACTCACTCCACAGGGAGGGGGAGCAGTACTTC. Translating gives CASSYSLHREGEQYF.

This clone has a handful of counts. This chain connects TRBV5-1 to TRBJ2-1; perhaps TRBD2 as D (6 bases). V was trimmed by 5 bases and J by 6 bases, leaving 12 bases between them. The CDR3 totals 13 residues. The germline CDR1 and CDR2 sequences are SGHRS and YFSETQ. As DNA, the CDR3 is TGCGCCAGCAGTTCAGACGGGAGCAATGAGCAGTTCTTC. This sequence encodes CASSSDGSNEQFF.

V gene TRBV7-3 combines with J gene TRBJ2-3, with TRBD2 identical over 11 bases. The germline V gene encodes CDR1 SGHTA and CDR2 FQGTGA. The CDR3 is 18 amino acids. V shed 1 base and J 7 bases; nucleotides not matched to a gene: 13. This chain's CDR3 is CASSLKGPGLAGTNTQYF. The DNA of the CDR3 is TGTGCCAGCAGCTTAAAAGGGCCAGGACTAGCGGGCACGAATACGCAGTATTTT.

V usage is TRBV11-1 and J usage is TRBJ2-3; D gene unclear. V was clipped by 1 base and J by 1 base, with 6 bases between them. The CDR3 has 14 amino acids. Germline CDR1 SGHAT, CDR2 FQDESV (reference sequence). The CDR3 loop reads CASSLGGRTDTQYF. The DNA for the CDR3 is TGTGCCAGCAGCTTAGGCGGCCGCACAGATACGCAGTATTTT.